Presented here are 32 T cell receptor beta chains from one specimen sequenced in a study of T cell responses to AZD1222 COVID-19 vaccine. Repertoires were generated with immunoSEQ multiplex PCR, while TCRdb's copy carries only in-frame clones and drops some. The sample shows 80,000 to 95,000 clones, 90% of them seen only once. Sequencing was performed on peripheral blood, taken 28 days after the second AZD1222 dose. Receptors were obtained from an adult who received the AZD1222 COVID-19 vaccine.

V usage is TRBV7-2 and J usage is TRBJ2-2, with 8 nucleotides matching TRBD1. Germline V gene lookup returns CDR1 SGHTA and CDR2 FQGNSA. Trimming cost V 6 bases and J 6 bases; bases outside gene matches: 12. CDR3 length equals 16 residues. Here the CDR3 reads CASSLRQGIWAGELFF. Written as DNA, the CDR3 is TGTGCCAGCAGTCTGAGACAGGGGATATGGGCCGGGGAGCTGTTTTTT.

The genes are TRBV6-2 or TRBV6-3 and TRBJ2-1; 11 bases align to TRBD1. Germline assignment: CDR1 MNHEY and CDR2 SVGEGT. J gave up 7 bases and V 5 bases, and 10 bases lay outside the gene matches. The CDR3 runs 16 residues. The CDR3 coding sequence is TGTGCCAGCAGTCCAGCCCGGACAGGGGGCATGAATGAGCAGTTCTTC. This codes for CASSPARTGGMNEQFF.

The chain joins TRBV28 to TRBJ2-7; 8 bases are a match to TRBD1. Losses at the gene ends were 6 bases for V and 7 bases for J; bases not matched to a gene: 14. CDR1 is MDHEN and CDR2 is SYDVKM in the germline V gene. The CDR3 loop spans 15 amino acids. The DNA of the CDR3 is TGTGCCAGCAGGCAGACAGGGGCCCTCGGTAGAGAGCAGTACTTC. Amino acids: CASRQTGALGREQYF. The full variable domain, completed using reference TRBV28 and TRBJ2-7, is DVKVTQSSRYLVKRTGEKVFLECVQDMDHENMFWYRQDPGLGLRLIYFSYDVKMKEKGDIPEGYSVSREKKERFSLILESASTNQTSMYLCASRQTGALGREQYFGPGTRLTVT.

The chain carries TRBV28 and TRBJ1-2, with D perhaps TRBD1 (5 bases). CDR3 length equals 14 residues. With 5 bases removed from V and 4 bases from J, the gap between germline ends came to 14 bases. The germline CDR1 and CDR2 sequences are MDHEN and SYDVKM. This CDR3 is CASSRGRRTYGYTF. In nucleotides, the CDR3 is TGTGCCAGCAGTCGGGGCCGAAGGACCTATGGCTACACCTTC.

The genes are TRBV19 and TRBJ1-2; D is unresolved. V shed 3 bases and J shed 3 bases, with 5 bases lying between them. Germline V gene lookup returns CDR1 LNHDA and CDR2 SQIVND (reference sequence). The CDR3 is 12 amino acids. Here the CDR3 reads CASSMRDYGYTF. The CDR3 DNA reads TGTGCCAGTAGTATGAGGGACTATGGCTACACCTTC.

V usage is TRBV19 and J usage is TRBJ1-6; no reliable D call. In germline, CDR1 is LNHDA, CDR2 SQIVND (reference sequence). Trimming took off 2 bases at V and 5 bases at J, with 10 bases between the two ends. The CDR3 covers 15 residues. CDR3 sequence reads: CASSINGDNNSPLHF. The DNA for the CDR3 is TGTGCCAGTAGTATAAACGGAGATAATAATTCACCCCTCCACTTT.

This chain joins TRBV5-1 and TRBJ1-6; 9 bases agree with TRBD1. CDR3 length: 15 residues. Trimming removed 0 bases from V and 8 bases from J; junction bases left unmatched: 3. The V gene's germline CDR1 is SGHRS and CDR2 YFSETQ. The CDR3 sequence is CASSLAGQGYSPLHF. The CDR3 DNA reads TGCGCCAGCAGCTTGGCCGGACAGGGGTATTCACCCCTCCACTTT.

V usage is TRBV6-5 and J usage is TRBJ1-2; maybe TRBD1 (5 bases). The CDR3 has 14 amino acids. The V gene lost 4 bases and the J gene lost 4 bases, with 13 bases spanning the gap. Germline CDR1 MNHEY, CDR2 SVGAGI. Here the CDR3 DNA reads TGTGCCAGCAGTTCCTTGGACACTGTCTATGGCTACACCTTC. Its translation is CASSSLDTVYGYTF.

The genes are TRBV28 and TRBJ2-2; no clear D gene. CDR3 length: 13 amino acids. V was clipped by 6 bases and J by 7 bases, with 12 bases between them. From germline, CDR1 is MDHEN and CDR2 SYDVKM. The CDR3 nucleotides read TGTGCCAGCAGCCTCAGAGTCAACGGGGAGCTGTTTTTT. Translation gives CASSLRVNGELFF.

The chain uses TRBV10-3 and TRBJ2-7; 9 nucleotides line up with TRBD1. This CDR3 is 16 amino acids long. The germline CDR1 and CDR2 sequences are ENHRY and SYGVKD. J gave up 0 bases and V 3 bases, and 6 bases lay outside the gene matches. The CDR3 DNA is TGTGCCATCAGTGACCCGGGACAGGGTAACTCCTACGAGCAGTACTTC. Translated: CAISDPGQGNSYEQYF.

The CDR3 DNA reads as TGTGCCAGCTCGGACGGACAGGGAACTAATGAAAAACTGTTTTTT. This translates into CASSDGQGTNEKLFF. This sequence joins TRBV18 and TRBJ1-4, with 8 bases lining up with TRBD1. The CDR3 runs to 15 residues. V trimming: 6 bases; J trimming: 1 base; junction bases outside the gene matches: 4. CDR1 is KGHSH and CDR2 is LQKENI in the germline V gene.

The J gene is TRBJ1-2, the V gene TRBV24-1; D not resolved. This CDR3 contains 13 residues. Germline CDR1 and CDR2: KGHDR and SFDVKD. V lost 10 bases to trimming and J lost 2 bases, with 13 bases between them. Here the CDR3 DNA reads TGTGCCACTTCTGACACTCCCAACTATGGCTACACCTTC. Protein sequence: CATSDTPNYGYTF.

V usage is TRBV30 and J usage is TRBJ2-6; D is perhaps TRBD1 (6 bases). Between the trimmed V and J ends, which lost 4 bases and 0 bases, there was a span of 7 bases. The CDR3 sequence is 14 residues long. Germline CDR1 and CDR2: GTSNPN and SVGIG (reference sequence). CDR3 bases: TGTGCCTGGACACAGGGCTCTGGGGCCAACGTCCTGACTTTC. Residues: CAWTQGSGANVLTF.

The rearrangement links TRBV7-2 to TRBJ2-1; D is possibly TRBD2 (5 bases). The CDR3 length is 19 residues. The V and J ends lost 1 base and 1 base respectively, with 20 bases between them. Germline V lookup: CDR1 SGHTA, CDR2 FQGNSA. Written as DNA, the CDR3 is TGTGCCAGCAGCTTAGTTGGTTCAGCCCCGGGATATTCCTACAATGAGCAGTTCTTC. This codes for CASSLVGSAPGYSYNEQFF. Variable domain in full (rest from reference TRBV7-2 and TRBJ2-1): GAGVSQSPSNKVTEKGKDVELRCDPISGHTALYWYRQSLGQGLEFLIYFQGNSAPDKSGLPSDRFSAERTGGSVSTLTIQRTQQEDSAVYLCASSLVGSAPGYSYNEQFFGPGTRLTVL.

The genes are TRBV2 and TRBJ2-7, with D perhaps assigned TRBD1 or TRBD2 (5 bases each). Trimming left V 0 bases short and J 2 bases short, with 8 bases between. Germline loops: CDR1 SNHLY, CDR2 FYNNEI. The CDR3 covers 14 residues. The CDR3 reads CASSEAGTTYEQYF. The DNA of the CDR3 is TGTGCCAGCAGTGAAGCTGGGACCACCTACGAGCAGTACTTC.

This sequence joins TRBV28 and TRBJ2-7; 8 nucleotides match TRBD1. Trimming at V came to 0 bases and at J to 1 base, leaving 2 bases not matched to a gene. In germline, CDR1 is MDHEN, CDR2 SYDVKM. The CDR3 is 15 residues long. The CDR3 loop reads CASSLWGTGSYEQYF. The DNA of the CDR3 is TGTGCCAGCAGTTTATGGGGGACAGGATCCTACGAGCAGTACTTC.

The chain joins TRBV7-3 to TRBJ2-1; unclear D gene. Germline V CDR1 and CDR2: SGHTA, FQGTGA. The ends were cut back, 5 bases at V and 0 bases at J, with 8 bases in the middle. CDR3 length: 14 amino acids. The DNA for the CDR3 is TGTGCCAGCAGCCCGTATAGCTCCTACAATGAGCAGTTCTTC. This encodes CASSPYSSYNEQFF.

The genes are TRBV19 and TRBJ2-3, with D possibly matching TRBD1 (6 bases). CDR1 and CDR2 (germline): LNHDA, SQIVND (reference sequence). The V gene lost 3 bases and the J gene lost 0 bases, with 13 bases spanning the gap. The CDR3 covers 16 residues. CDR3 coding DNA: TGTGCCAGTAGTATCCAGACAGGTACTAGCACAGATACGCAGTATTTT. It codes for CASSIQTGTSTDTQYF.

The rearrangement uses TRBV6-5 and TRBJ2-7; the D is unclear. Trimming removed 2 bases from V and 3 bases from J, with 5 bases in between. The germline CDR1 and CDR2 sequences are MNHEY and SVGAGI. The CDR3 length is 12 residues. The CDR3, as DNA: TGTGCCAGCAGTTACAAGAGCTACGAGCAGTACTTC. Translation gives CASSYKSYEQYF.

V usage is TRBV15 and J usage is TRBJ2-3, with D perhaps TRBD1 (5 bases). This CDR3 is built from 14 residues. V was clipped by 3 bases and J by 0 bases, with 7 bases between them. Per germline, CDR1 LNHNV and CDR2 YYDKDF (reference sequence). This CDR3 is CATSSDSSTDTQYF. CDR3 nucleotides: TGTGCCACCAGCAGTGACAGTAGCACAGATACGCAGTATTTT.

The V and J genes are TRBV6-5 and TRBJ1-2; the D gene is possibly TRBD1 (5 bases). V lost 4 bases and J lost 1, with 13 bases in between. The CDR3 is 15 amino acids. Looked up from germline, CDR1 is MNHEY and CDR2 is SVGAGI. CDR3 nucleotides: TGTGCCAGCAGTTCTCAAGGGGAGTATAACTATGGCTACACCTTC. This translates into CASSSQGEYNYGYTF.

This chain connects TRBV21-1 to TRBJ2-4; TRBD2 was called by the table and not checked on the DNA. TRBV21-1 is a pseudogene. This CDR3 contains 17 residues. The CDR3 is CASSKTASGGAKNIQYF. In DNA form, the CDR3 reads TGTGCCAGCAGCAAAACGGCCAGCGGGGGAGCCAAAAACATTCAGTACTTC.

The V call is TRBV5-8, the J call TRBJ1-2; 9 bases fit TRBD1. Germline V gene sequence: CDR1 SGHTS, CDR2 YDEGEE. Trimming at V came to 0 bases and at J to 2 bases, leaving 5 bases not matched to a gene. The CDR3 length is 16 residues. CDR3 loop: CASSLAGTGTNYGYTF. CDR3 DNA: TGTGCCAGCAGCTTGGCCGGGACAGGGACGAACTATGGCTACACCTTC.

J is TRBJ2-3 and V is TRBV2, with D perhaps matching TRBD1 or TRBD2 (6 bases each). Trimming removed 5 bases at V and 5 bases at J, with 23 bases between. The CDR3 is 17 residues long. Looked up from germline, CDR1 is SNHLY and CDR2 is FYNNEI. CDR3 region: CASSTRGRGREGDTQYF. The CDR3 coding sequence is TGTGCCAGCAGTACTCGGGGGCGGGGACGAGAGGGAGATACGCAGTATTTT.

This chain connects TRBV9 to TRBJ2-7; 9 bases are shared with TRBD1. V was pared by 3 bases and J by 12 bases, with 4 bases of the junction left unmatched. The CDR3 has 11 amino acids. CDR1 and CDR2 (germline): SGDLS, YYNGEE. CDR3 nucleotide sequence: TGTGCCAGCAGCGCCGGGACAGGGCGGTACTTC. Its translation: CASSAGTGRYF.

The chain has TRBV30 and TRBJ2-7, with D unresolved. Germline V gene sequence: CDR1 GTSNPN, CDR2 SVGIG (reference sequence). The CDR3 has 11 residues. V lost 0 bases to trimming and J lost 7 bases, with 7 bases between them. This chain's CDR3 is CAWSVLAEQYF. The CDR3 DNA reads TGTGCCTGGAGTGTACTTGCTGAGCAGTACTTC.

This chain uses TRBV5-1 with TRBJ2-7, with D perhaps being TRBD1 or TRBD2 (6 bases each). The CDR3 length is 15 residues. Germline lookup yields CDR1 SGHRS and CDR2 YFSETQ. V was trimmed by 4 bases and J by 1 base, leaving 15 bases between them. This CDR3 reads CASSPRGGQSYEQYF. CDR3 DNA: TGCGCCAGCAGCCCCCGAGGGGGGCAGTCCTACGAGCAGTACTTC.

The chain has TRBV9 and TRBJ1-5; D remains ambiguous. Germline loops: CDR1 SGDLS, CDR2 YYNGEE. CDR3 size: 15 residues. V was shortened by 1 base and J by 0 bases, with 8 bases between the two germline ends. The CDR3 is CASSVNPNSNQPQHF. The CDR3 DNA reads TGTGCCAGCAGCGTAAATCCCAATAGCAATCAGCCCCAGCATTTT.

The chain carries TRBV30 and TRBJ1-2; maybe TRBD1 (5 bases). Germline CDR1 GTSNPN, CDR2 SVGIG (reference sequence). The CDR3 runs 15 residues. V was clipped by 1 base and J by 4 bases, with 16 bases between them. The CDR3 sequence: CAWSDLQDSFYGYTF. The CDR3 nucleotides are TGTGCCTGGAGTGACCTCCAAGACAGCTTCTATGGCTACACCTTC.

The V call is TRBV27, the J call TRBJ1-2, with D unclear. Trimming shortened V by 6 bases and J by 8 bases, and 16 bases separated the two germline ends. There are 13 residues in the CDR3. Per the germline V gene, CDR1 is MNHEY and CDR2 is SMNVEV (reference sequence). CDR3 sequence (DNA): TGTGCCAGCAGCATAGAGTGGTCGGGAGGCTACACCTTC. It codes for CASSIEWSGGYTF.

V gene TRBV5-1 combines with J gene TRBJ1-6; D may be TRBD1 (6 bases). Trimming took off 0 bases at V and 0 bases at J, with 10 bases between the two ends. Germline V gene data show CDR1 as SGHRS and CDR2 as YFSETQ. This CDR3 region has 17 residues. The CDR3 DNA is TGCGCCAGCAGCTTGGGACAGGCGAGCTCCTATAATTCACCCCTCCACTTT. This encodes CASSLGQASSYNSPLHF.

The rearrangement joins TRBV9 to TRBJ2-3, with D possibly matching TRBD1 (5 bases). Germline V CDR1 and CDR2: SGDLS, YYNGEE. With 0 bases removed from V and 0 bases from J, the gap between germline ends came to 8 bases. CDR3 length equals 15 residues. DNA of the CDR3: TGTGCCAGCAGCGTAGTTGGGGCTAGCACAGATACGCAGTATTTT. It specifies CASSVVGASTDTQYF. The full variable domain, with the rest looked up from reference TRBV9 and TRBJ2-3, is DSGVTQTPKHLITATGQRVTLRCSPRSGDLSVYWYQQSLDQGLQFLIQYYNGEERAKGNILERFSAQQFPDLHSELNLSSLELGDSALYFCASSVVGASTDTQYFGPGTRLTVL.